This T cell receptor (beta chain) was documented in a study of T cells after yellow fever vaccination (dated by TCRdb to about 2019). Background on the whole study: The SMART-Seq v4 Ultra Low Input RNA kit was used to prepare libraries from fractions with low cell numbers. Bulk TCR alpha and beta repertoires were sequenced longitudinally to track T-cell clones before and after primary and booster YFV17D yellow fever vaccination. Two healthy male donors, one aged 18 to 30 and one aged 30 to 40 years, made up the cohort. Blood was collected at multiple timepoints before and after primary and secondary immunization, and bulk PBMC replicates and cell subsets were isolated.

Data came from an Illumina NovaSeq 6000. TCR cDNA was synthesized by 5'RACE template switching, which introduced a universal primer site and unique molecular identifiers. cDNA synthesis was primed from both the TCR alpha and TCR beta constant segments. Two PCR steps were used to amplify libraries, with sample barcodes and sequencing adapters being added in the second step. Sequencing of libraries was performed on Illumina HiSeq 2500 (2x100 bp) or NovaSeq (2x150 bp). For the original study's pipeline: Demultiplexing of reads and collapsing into UMI consensus sequences were performed with MIGEC, and V(D)J alignment was carried out with MiXCR. Using edgeR on replicate PBMC samples, clonotypes were called vaccine-responding if FDR was below 0.01 and the log2 fold change was above 5 up to day 15. Each bulk clonotype was labeled CD4 or CD8 based on which sequenced repertoire, CD4 or CD8, contained the clonotype at higher abundance. TCRdb passed the public sequencing reads through fastp at Q25 and MiXCR, retaining productive beta sequences. For every CDR3 protein sequence, its rows merge into one entry that carries the most common genes and DNA. TCRdb's processing, not the study's, gives the V and J calls here. This sample has 400,000 to 450,000 distinct CDR3 sequences in its table, and 18% of those were observed once. The leading ten clones occupy about a sixth of the sample.

Explained via the paper, the treatment or condition label denotes: live attenuated yellow fever vaccine strain. Two biological replicates of bulk PBMCs were collected at each blood-draw timepoint. A standard Ficoll-Paque protocol was used to isolate PBMCs from peripheral blood. TriZol was used to extract RNA from bulk PBMCs, CD4 and CD8 fractions, and dextramer-positive and dextramer-negative fractions. Here is what the overall study found, with its caveats: After the booster, most of the clones that had expanded following primary vaccination were detected again (approximately 96% of CD4 and around 90% of CD8), which suggests that memory was broadly maintained. A small fraction of clonotypes appeared in both the CD4 and CD8 compartments, likely as a result of convergent recombination. FACS-sorted repertoires could contain abundant contaminating clonotypes from the bulk population, so computational filtering was required. The study included only a couple of donors, which limits how far the findings can be generalized. Compared with the primary T-cell response, the secondary T-cell response was faster but weaker, reaching its peak on day 5 rather than on day 15.

Germline trimming amounts to 6 bases on V and 4 bases on J, with 11 as the count of junction bases outside the gene matches. The CDR3, from cysteine to phenylalanine, totals 15 residues. The only DNA kept is the CDR3, 45 bases in frame from the first base. This clonotype turned up a few times. Its antigen has not been determined. No quality values exist for individual bases; no much larger clone is one base distant. This receptor was identified in a man between 18 and 35 years old who received the YFV17D yellow fever vaccine. Recombination linked TRBV12-3 or TRBV12-4 to TRBJ1-1; the junction holds 7 bases that match TRBD1. This specimen consisted of PBMCs, obtained before the yellow fever booster vaccination. The CDR3 has the sequence CASSRRQGGSTEAFF. The DNA is TGTGCCAGCAGCCGTCGACAGGGCGGGAGCACTGAAGCTTTCTTT.